A selection of T cell receptor beta chains follows, all from one sample in a study of blood T cell repertoires in COVID-19. The protocol was immunoSEQ multiplex PCR, while the TCRdb copy is restricted to in-frame clones and leaves out a portion. The table has about 140,000 clones, more than 75% seen once. Specimen: peripheral blood. These TCRs come from an elderly woman with acute or convalescent COVID-19. The CDR3 runs from the conserved cysteine through the conserved F or W. A D gene is named only where the DNA matches it firmly. Clone size is not always given. Where it is, it says once, few, many or a class for expanded clones.

v_gene	j_gene	d_gene	abundance	CDR3aa	CDR3nt
TRBV6-5	TRBJ1-2	TRBD1	.	CASSLDRANFYGYTF	TGTGCCAGCAGTCTAGACAGGGCGAATTTCTATGGCTACACCTTC
TRBV11-2	TRBJ2-2	TRBD2	.	CASSLVASGVNTGELFF	TGTGCCAGCAGCTTAGTTGCTAGCGGGGTGAACACCGGGGAGCTGTTTTTT
TRBV19	TRBJ2-1	.	.	CASSSGWGDEQFF	TGTGCCAGTAGTTCGGGTTGGGGGGATGAGCAGTTCTTC
TRBV6-5	TRBJ1-5	.	.	CASTLQNNQPQHF	TGTGCCAGCACTTTACAGAACAATCAGCCCCAGCATTTT
TRBV7-9	TRBJ1-1	TRBD1	.	CASSLGSGGGSEAFF	TGTGCCAGCAGCTTAGGGTCAGGGGGTGGGAGTGAAGCTTTCTTT
TRBV3-1/TRBV3-2	TRBJ1-1	TRBD1	.	CASSQEYGQGREAFF	TGTGCCAGCAGCCAAGAGTACGGACAGGGCAGGGAAGCTTTCTTT
TRBV6-5	TRBJ1-6	.	few	CASSYSGGVHSPLHF	TGTGCCAGCAGTTACTCGGGAGGTGTCCATTCACCCCTCCACTTT
TRBV7-6	TRBJ1-2	TRBD1	.	CASSLGTGGNYGYTF	TGTGCCAGCAGCTTAGGCACAGGGGGAAACTATGGCTACACCTTC
TRBV30	TRBJ1-6	TRBD1	.	CAWKDRSNSPLHF	TGTGCCTGGAAGGACAGGTCTAATTCACCCCTCCACTTT
TRBV28	TRBJ1-5	.	.	CASTSPGGYNQPQHF	TGTGCCAGCACCTCCCCGGGGGGGTACAATCAGCCCCAGCATTTT
TRBV25-1	TRBJ2-7	.	.	CASSDPGLNEQYF	TGTGCCAGCAGTGATCCGGGACTTAACGAGCAGTACTTC
TRBV19	TRBJ1-5	TRBD1	.	CASDRDGRSNQPQHF	TGTGCCAGCGACAGGGATGGTCGAAGCAATCAGCCCCAGCATTTT
TRBV5-1	TRBJ2-2	TRBD1	once	CASSLVGQGSGELFF	TGCGCCAGCAGCTTGGTGGGACAGGGGTCCGGGGAGCTGTTTTTT
TRBV5-5	TRBJ2-7	.	.	CASSSSWTDYEQYF	TGTGCCAGCAGCTCCTCTTGGACAGACTACGAGCAGTACTTC
TRBV6-5	TRBJ2-5	.	.	CASSRQARGETQYF	TGTGCCAGCAGCCGACAGGCAAGGGGGGAGACCCAGTACTTC
TRBV27	TRBJ1-2	.	.	CASSLFGRGNNYGYTF	TGTGCCAGCAGTTTATTCGGGCGGGGGAATAACTATGGCTACACCTTC
TRBV19	TRBJ1-2	.	.	CASSGGTYGYTF	TGTGCCAGTAGTGGGGGGACTTATGGCTACACCTTC
TRBV24-1	TRBJ1-2	.	.	CATSDSANYGYTF	TGTGCCACCAGTGATTCAGCGAACTATGGCTACACCTTC